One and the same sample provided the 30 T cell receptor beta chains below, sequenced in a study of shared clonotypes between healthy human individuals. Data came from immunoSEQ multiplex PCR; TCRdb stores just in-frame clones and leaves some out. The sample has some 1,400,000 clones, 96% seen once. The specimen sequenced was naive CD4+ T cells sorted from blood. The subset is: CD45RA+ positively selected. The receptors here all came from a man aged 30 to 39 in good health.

CDR3 DNA sequence: TGTGCCAGCAGCCCCCAGGGAGGGGGCGCGGGGGAGCAGTACTTC. Translated, it gives CASSPQGGGAGEQYF. The rearrangement links TRBV9 to TRBJ2-7; D is tentatively TRBD1 or TRBD2 (7 bases each). V shed 4 bases and J shed 7 bases, with 21 bases lying between them. The CDR3 is made up of 15 amino acids. The germline gives CDR1 SGDLS, CDR2 YYNGEE. The entire variable domain, with the rest obtained from reference TRBV9 and TRBJ2-7, is as follows: DSGVTQTPKHLITATGQRVTLRCSPRSGDLSVYWYQQSLDQGLQFLIQYYNGEERAKGNILERFSAQQFPDLHSELNLSSLELGDSALYFCASSPQGGGAGEQYFGPGTRLTVT.

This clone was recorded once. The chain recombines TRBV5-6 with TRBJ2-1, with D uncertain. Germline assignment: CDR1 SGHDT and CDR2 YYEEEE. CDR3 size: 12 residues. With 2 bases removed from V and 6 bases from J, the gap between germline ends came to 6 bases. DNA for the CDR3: TGTGCCAGCAGCTTTCATGTCAATGAGCAGTTCTTC. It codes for CASSFHVNEQFF.

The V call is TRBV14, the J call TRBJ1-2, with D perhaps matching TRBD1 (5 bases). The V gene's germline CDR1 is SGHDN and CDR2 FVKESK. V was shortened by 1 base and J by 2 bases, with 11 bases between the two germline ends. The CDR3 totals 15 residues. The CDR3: CASSQGRWGNYGYTF. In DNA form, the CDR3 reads TGTGCCAGCAGCCAAGGGCGGTGGGGGAACTATGGCTACACCTTC.

The DNA for the CDR3 is TGTGCCAGCAGTCCCCTTCTCAGAGGGAATCAGCCCCAGCATTTT. The encoded protein is CASSPLLRGNQPQHF. V is TRBV28 and J is TRBJ1-5, with unresolved D. This CDR3 is 15 amino acids long. Trimming removed 5 bases at V and 4 bases at J, with 15 bases between. CDR1 is MDHEN and CDR2 is SYDVKM in the germline V gene.

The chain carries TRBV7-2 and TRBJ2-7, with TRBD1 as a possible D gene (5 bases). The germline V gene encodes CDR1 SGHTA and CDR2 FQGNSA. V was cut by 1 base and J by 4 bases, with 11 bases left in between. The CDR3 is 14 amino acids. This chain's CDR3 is CASSLEAGKYEQYF. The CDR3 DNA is TGTGCCAGCAGCTTAGAGGCAGGGAAGTACGAGCAGTACTTC.

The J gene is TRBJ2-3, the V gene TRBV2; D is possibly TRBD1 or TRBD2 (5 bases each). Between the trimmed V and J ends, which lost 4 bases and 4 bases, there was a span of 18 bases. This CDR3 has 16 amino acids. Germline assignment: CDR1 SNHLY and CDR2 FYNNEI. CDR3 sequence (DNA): TGTGCCAGCAGTGCATTTGAGGGCAGGGTTGCAGATACGCAGTATTTT. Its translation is CASSAFEGRVADTQYF.

The CDR3, as DNA: TGTGCCAGCAGTGACCGTGGGTCCTCTAAGGGGCTACTTTGGGAGGAGCAGTACTTC. This translates into CASSDRGSSKGLLWEEQYF. V is TRBV6-1 and J is TRBJ2-7; D is possibly TRBD1 or TRBD2 (5 bases each). This CDR3 is built from 19 residues. Per the germline V gene, CDR1 is MNHNS and CDR2 is SASEGT. Trimming removed 3 bases from V and 7 bases from J, with 31 bases in between.

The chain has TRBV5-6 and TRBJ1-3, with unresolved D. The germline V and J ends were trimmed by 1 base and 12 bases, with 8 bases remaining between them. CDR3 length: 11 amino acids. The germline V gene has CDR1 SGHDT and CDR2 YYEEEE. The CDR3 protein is CASSLLADIYF. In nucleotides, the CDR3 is TGTGCCAGCAGCTTGCTTGCGGACATATATTTT.

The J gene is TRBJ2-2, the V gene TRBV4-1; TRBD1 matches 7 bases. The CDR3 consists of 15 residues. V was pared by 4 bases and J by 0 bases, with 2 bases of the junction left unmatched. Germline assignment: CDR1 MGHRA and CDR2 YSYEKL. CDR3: CASSRGTANTGELFF. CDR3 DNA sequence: TGCGCCAGCAGCCGGGGGACAGCGAACACCGGGGAGCTGTTTTTT.

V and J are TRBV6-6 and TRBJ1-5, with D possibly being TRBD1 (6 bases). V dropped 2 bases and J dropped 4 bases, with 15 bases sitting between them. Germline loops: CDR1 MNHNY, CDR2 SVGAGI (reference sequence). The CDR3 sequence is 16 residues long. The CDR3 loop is CASSYGQGGGNQPQHF. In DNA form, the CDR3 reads TGTGCCAGCAGTTACGGGCAGGGAGGGGGAAATCAGCCCCAGCATTTT.

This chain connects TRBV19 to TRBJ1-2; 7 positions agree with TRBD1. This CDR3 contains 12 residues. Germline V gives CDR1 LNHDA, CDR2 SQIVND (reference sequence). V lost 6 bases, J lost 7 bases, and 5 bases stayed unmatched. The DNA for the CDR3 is TGTGCCAGTAGAAGGCAGGGGGGTGGCTACACCTTC. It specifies CASRRQGGGYTF. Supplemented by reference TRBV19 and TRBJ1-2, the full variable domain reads DGGITQSPKYLFRKEGQNVTLSCEQNLNHDAMYWYRQDPGQGLRLIYYSQIVNDFQKGDIAEGYSVSREKKESFPLTVTSAQKNPTAFYLCASRRQGGGYTFGSGTRLTVV.

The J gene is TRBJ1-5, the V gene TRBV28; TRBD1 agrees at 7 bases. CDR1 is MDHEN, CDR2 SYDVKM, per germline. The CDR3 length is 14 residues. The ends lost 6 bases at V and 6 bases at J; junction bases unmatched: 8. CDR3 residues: CASSYDRVSQPQHF. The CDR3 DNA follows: TGTGCCAGCAGCTACGACAGGGTGAGTCAGCCCCAGCATTTT.

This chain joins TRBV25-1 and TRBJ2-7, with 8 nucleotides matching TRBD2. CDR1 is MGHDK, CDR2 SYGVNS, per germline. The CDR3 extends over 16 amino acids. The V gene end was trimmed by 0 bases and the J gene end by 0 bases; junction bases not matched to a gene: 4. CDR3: CASSEYSGGSSYEQYF. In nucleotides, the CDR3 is TGTGCCAGCAGTGAATATTCGGGGGGGAGCTCCTACGAGCAGTACTTC.

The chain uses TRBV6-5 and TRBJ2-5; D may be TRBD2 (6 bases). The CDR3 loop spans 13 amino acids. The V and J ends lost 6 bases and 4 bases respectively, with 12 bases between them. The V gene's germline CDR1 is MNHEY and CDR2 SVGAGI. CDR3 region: CASRAPGAETQYF. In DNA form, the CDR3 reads TGTGCCAGCAGGGCCCCGGGAGCAGAGACCCAGTACTTC.

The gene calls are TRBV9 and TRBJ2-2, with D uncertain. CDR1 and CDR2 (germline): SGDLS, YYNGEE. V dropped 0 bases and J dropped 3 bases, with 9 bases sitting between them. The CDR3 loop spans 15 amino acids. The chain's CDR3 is CASSVAATHTGELFF. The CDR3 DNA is TGTGCCAGCAGCGTAGCTGCCACTCACACCGGGGAGCTGTTTTTT.

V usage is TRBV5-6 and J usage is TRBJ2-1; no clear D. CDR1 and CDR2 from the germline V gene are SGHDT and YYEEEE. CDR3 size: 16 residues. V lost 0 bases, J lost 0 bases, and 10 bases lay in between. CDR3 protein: CASSLASDSSYNEQFF. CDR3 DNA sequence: TGTGCCAGCAGCTTGGCCAGTGATAGCTCCTACAATGAGCAGTTCTTC.

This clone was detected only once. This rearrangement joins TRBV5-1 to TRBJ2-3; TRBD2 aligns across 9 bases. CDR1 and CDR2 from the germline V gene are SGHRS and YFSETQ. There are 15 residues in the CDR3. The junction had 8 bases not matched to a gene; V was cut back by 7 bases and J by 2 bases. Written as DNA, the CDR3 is TGCGCCAGCGGGTTAGCGGGAGCCCTCACAGATACGCAGTATTTT. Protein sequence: CASGLAGALTDTQYF.

The CDR3 DNA sequence: TGTGCCAGCAATGGACAGGCGAACACTGAAGCTTTCTTT. Its protein product is CASNGQANTEAFF. The chain uses TRBV6-5 and TRBJ1-1, with 7 bases aligning to TRBD1. Germline CDR1 reads MNHEY; CDR2 reads SVGAGI. The ends lost 7 bases at V and 1 base at J; junction bases unmatched: 3. The CDR3 totals 13 residues.

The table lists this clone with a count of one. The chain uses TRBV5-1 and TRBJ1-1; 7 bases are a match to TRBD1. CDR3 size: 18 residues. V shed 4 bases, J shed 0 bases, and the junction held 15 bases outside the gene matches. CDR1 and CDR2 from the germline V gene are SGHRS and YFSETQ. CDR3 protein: CASSNWDHTGEMNTEAFF. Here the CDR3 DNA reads TGCGCCAGCAGCAACTGGGACCATACAGGGGAGATGAACACTGAAGCTTTCTTT. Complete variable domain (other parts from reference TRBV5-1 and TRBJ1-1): KAGVTQTPRYLIKTRGQQVTLSCSPISGHRSVSWYQQTPGQGLQFLFEYFSETQRNKGNFPGRFSGRQFSNSRSEMNVSTLELGDSALYLCASSNWDHTGEMNTEAFFGQGTRLTVV.

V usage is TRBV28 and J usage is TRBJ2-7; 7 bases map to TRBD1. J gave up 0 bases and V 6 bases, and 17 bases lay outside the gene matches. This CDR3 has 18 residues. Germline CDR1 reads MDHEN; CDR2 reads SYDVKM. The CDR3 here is CASRSMVIFWDSSYEQYF. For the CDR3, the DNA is TGTGCCAGCAGAAGCATGGTAATTTTTTGGGACAGCTCCTACGAGCAGTACTTC.

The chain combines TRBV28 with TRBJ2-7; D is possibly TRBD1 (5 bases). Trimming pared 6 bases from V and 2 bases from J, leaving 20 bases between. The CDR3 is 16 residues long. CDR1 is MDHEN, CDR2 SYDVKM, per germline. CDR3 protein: CASSIPLEAGPYEQYF. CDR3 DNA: TGTGCCAGCAGCATCCCCCTAGAGGCAGGGCCCTACGAGCAGTACTTC.

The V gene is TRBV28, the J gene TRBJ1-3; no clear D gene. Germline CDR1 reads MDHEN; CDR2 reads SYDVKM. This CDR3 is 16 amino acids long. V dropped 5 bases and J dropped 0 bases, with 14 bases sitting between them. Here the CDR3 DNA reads TGTGCCAGCAGTCCCCGGGCCCAACTCTCTGGAAACACCATATATTTT. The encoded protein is CASSPRAQLSGNTIYF. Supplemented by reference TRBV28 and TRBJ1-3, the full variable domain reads DVKVTQSSRYLVKRTGEKVFLECVQDMDHENMFWYRQDPGLGLRLIYFSYDVKMKEKGDIPEGYSVSREKKERFSLILESASTNQTSMYLCASSPRAQLSGNTIYFGEGSWLTVV.

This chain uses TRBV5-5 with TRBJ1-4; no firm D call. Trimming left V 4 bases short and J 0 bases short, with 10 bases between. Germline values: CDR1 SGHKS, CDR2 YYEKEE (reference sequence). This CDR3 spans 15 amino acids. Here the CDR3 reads CASSLFPATNEKLFF. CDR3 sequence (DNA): TGTGCCAGCAGCCTCTTCCCTGCAACTAATGAAAAACTGTTTTTT.

The CDR3 loop is CASSLIMNTEAFF. Here the CDR3 DNA reads TGTGCCAGCAGCTTAATAATGAACACTGAAGCTTTCTTT. This sequence joins TRBV7-8 and TRBJ1-1; D unclear. V was cut by 2 bases and J by 0 bases, with 4 bases left in between. Germline lookup yields CDR1 SGHVS and CDR2 FQNEAQ. The length of the CDR3 is 13 residues.

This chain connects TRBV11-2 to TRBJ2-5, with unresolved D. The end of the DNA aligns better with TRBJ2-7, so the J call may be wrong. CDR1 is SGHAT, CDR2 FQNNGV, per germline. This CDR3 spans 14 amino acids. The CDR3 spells CASSLAGASYEQYF. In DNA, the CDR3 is TGTGCCAGCAGCTTAGCAGGAGCCTCCTACGAGCAGTACTTC.

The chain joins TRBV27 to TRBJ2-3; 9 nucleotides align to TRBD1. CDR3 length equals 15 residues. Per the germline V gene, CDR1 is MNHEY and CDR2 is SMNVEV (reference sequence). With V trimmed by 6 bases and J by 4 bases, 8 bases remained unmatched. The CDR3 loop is CASRPYRGRADTQYF. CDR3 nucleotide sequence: TGTGCCAGCAGGCCGTACAGGGGGCGAGCAGATACGCAGTATTTT.

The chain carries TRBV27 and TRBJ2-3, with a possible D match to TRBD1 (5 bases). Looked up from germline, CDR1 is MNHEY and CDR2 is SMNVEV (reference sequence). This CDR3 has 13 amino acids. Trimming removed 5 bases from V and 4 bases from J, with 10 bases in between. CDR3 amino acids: CASSARVPDTQYF. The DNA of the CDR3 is TGTGCCAGCAGTGCCAGGGTGCCAGATACGCAGTATTTT.

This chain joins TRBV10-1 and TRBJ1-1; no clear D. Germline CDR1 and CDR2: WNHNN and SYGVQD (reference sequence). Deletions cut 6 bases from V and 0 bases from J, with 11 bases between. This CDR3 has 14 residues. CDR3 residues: CASRPNLLNTEAFF. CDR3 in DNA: TGCGCCAGCAGACCCAACTTACTGAACACTGAAGCTTTCTTT.

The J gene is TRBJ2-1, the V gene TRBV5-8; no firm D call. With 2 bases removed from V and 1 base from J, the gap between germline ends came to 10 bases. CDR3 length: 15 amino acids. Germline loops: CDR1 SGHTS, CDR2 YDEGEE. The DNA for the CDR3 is TGTGCCAGCAGCTTCCGGCCATTTTCCTACAATGAGCAGTTCTTC. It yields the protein CASSFRPFSYNEQFF.

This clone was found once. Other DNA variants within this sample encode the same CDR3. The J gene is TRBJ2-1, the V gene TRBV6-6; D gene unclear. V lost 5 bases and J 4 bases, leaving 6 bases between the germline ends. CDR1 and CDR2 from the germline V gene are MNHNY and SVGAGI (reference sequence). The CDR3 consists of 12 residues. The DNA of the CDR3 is TGTGCCAGCAGTCCACAATACAATGAGCAGTTCTTC. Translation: CASSPQYNEQFF.